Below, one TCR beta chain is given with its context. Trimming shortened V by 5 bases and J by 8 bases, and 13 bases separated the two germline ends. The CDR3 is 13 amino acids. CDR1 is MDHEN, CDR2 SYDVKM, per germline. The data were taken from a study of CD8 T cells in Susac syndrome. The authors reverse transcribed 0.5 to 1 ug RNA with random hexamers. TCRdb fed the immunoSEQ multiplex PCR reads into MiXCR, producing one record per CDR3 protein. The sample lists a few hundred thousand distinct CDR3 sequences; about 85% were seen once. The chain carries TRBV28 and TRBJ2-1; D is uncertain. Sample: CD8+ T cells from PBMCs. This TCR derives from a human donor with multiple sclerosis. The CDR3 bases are TGTGCCAGCAGTCTGTTGCTCCGTCATGAGCAGTTCTTC. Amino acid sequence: CASSLLLRHEQFF. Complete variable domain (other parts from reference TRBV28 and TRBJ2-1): DVKVTQSSRYLVKRTGEKVFLECVQDMDHENMFWYRQDPGLGLRLIYFSYDVKMKEKGDIPEGYSVSREKKERFSLILESASTNQTSMYLCASSLLLRHEQFFGPGTRLTVL.